Each of the 8 T cell receptor beta chains below was sequenced from the same sample in a study of blood T cell repertoires in COVID-19 (dated by TCRdb to the early 2020s). Library generation was performed with the immunoSEQ multiplex PCR assay. TCRdb carries this immuneACCESS record with in-frame sequences only. Its versions omit some clonotypes, under half of them owing to an unresolved V gene in the studies checked, with the rest unexplained. The sample records around 63,000 clones, about nine tenths of which are singletons. The ten largest clones capture 1% to 1.5% of the sample. The specimen was peripheral blood. These TCRs come from a woman aged 80 or over with acute or convalescent COVID-19.

This clone was detected only a few times. The CDR3 sequence: CAWNEQVNEQYF. In DNA, the CDR3 is TGTGCCTGGAATGAGCAGGTCAACGAGCAGTACTTC. V usage is TRBV30 and J usage is TRBJ2-7; D gene ambiguous. In germline, CDR1 is GTSNPN, CDR2 SVGIG (reference sequence). Trimming pared 4 bases from V and 5 bases from J, leaving 12 bases between. The CDR3 is 12 residues long.

V is TRBV7-2 and J is TRBJ1-5; D not certain. CDR3 length equals 17 residues. Germline CDR1 SGHTA, CDR2 FQGNSA. Trimming removed 1 base at V and 0 bases at J, with 13 bases between. The CDR3 DNA reads TGTGCCAGCAGCTTAGTGGGTTCAGCGAATAGCAATCAGCCCCAGCATTTT. This gives the protein CASSLVGSANSNQPQHF.

J is TRBJ2-7 and V is TRBV6-2 or TRBV6-3, with 7 bases matching TRBD2. Per germline, CDR1 MNHEY and CDR2 SVGEGT. Germline trimming cut 6 bases from V and 0 bases from J; bases unmatched to any gene: 8. The CDR3 spans 15 residues. The chain's CDR3 is CASRYGGTSSYEQYF. For the CDR3, the DNA is TGTGCCAGCAGGTACGGGGGGACCAGCTCCTACGAGCAGTACTTC.

This chain links TRBV5-4 with TRBJ2-1; 9 bases line up with TRBD1. CDR1 SGHNT and CDR2 YYREEE come from the germline V gene (reference sequence). CDR3 length: 15 residues. The V and J ends lost 4 bases and 6 bases, in that order; junction bases with no gene match: 8. As DNA, the CDR3 is TGTGCCAGCAGCCCAGGGACAGGGAGAATCAATGAGCAGTTCTTC. It encodes CASSPGTGRINEQFF.

This rearrangement joins TRBV12-5 to TRBJ2-2; 9 positions match TRBD2. Germline V gene data show CDR1 as LGHNT and CDR2 as FRNRAP. With V trimmed by 3 bases and J by 2 bases, 4 bases remained unmatched. The CDR3 totals 16 residues. CDR3 amino acids: CASGFYSGGNTGELFF. In DNA, the CDR3 is TGTGCTAGTGGTTTTTATAGCGGGGGTAACACCGGGGAGCTGTTTTTT.

This chain uses TRBV7-3 with TRBJ2-7; D ambiguous. This CDR3 has 13 amino acids. V shed 5 bases and J shed 3 bases, with 11 bases lying between them. Germline CDR1 reads SGHTA; CDR2 reads FQGTGA. CDR3 coding DNA: TGTGCCAGCAGCCAATTATTGCGCTACGAGCAGTACTTC. Its translation is CASSQLLRYEQYF.

The rearrangement links TRBV27 to TRBJ1-6; D unresolved. V shed 3 bases and J shed 8 bases, with 5 bases lying between them. Germline V gene sequence: CDR1 MNHEY, CDR2 SMNVEV (reference sequence). CDR3 length equals 12 residues. CDR3 amino acids: CASSFPYSPLHF. The CDR3 bases are TGTGCCAGCAGTTTTCCCTATTCACCCCTCCACTTT.

The chain links TRBV7-2 to TRBJ2-7, with no clear D. Trimming left V 5 bases short and J 2 bases short, with 13 bases between. The CDR3 extends over 14 amino acids. The germline V gene encodes CDR1 SGHTA and CDR2 FQGNSA. In DNA, the CDR3 is TGTGCCAGCAGCCAGTCCGTCGTACCCTACGAGCAGTACTTC. Translated: CASSQSVVPYEQYF.